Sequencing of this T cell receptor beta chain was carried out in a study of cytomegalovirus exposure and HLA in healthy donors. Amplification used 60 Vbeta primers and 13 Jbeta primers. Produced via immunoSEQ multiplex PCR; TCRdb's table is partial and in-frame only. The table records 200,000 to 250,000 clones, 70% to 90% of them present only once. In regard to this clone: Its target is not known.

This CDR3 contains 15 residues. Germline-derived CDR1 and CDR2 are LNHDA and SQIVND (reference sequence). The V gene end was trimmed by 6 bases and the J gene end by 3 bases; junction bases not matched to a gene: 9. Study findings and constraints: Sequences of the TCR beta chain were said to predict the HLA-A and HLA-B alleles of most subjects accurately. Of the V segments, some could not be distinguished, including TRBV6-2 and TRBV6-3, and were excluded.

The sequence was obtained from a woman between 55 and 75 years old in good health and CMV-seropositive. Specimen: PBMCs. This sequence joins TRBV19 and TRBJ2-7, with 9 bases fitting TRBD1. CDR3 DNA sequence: TGTGCCAGTAGACAGGGGACAGGGCAAGTCTACGAGCAGTACTTC. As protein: CASRQGTGQVYEQYF.